Listed below are T cell receptor beta chains from one sample, sequenced in a study of beta chain features in type 1 diabetes. The table came from immunoSEQ multiplex PCR; TCRdb's copy has only in-frame clones and leaves some out. The table lists about 340,000 clones, roughly 13% of them singletons. What was sequenced was naive CD4+ T cells from blood. Source of these receptors: a woman between 18 and 30 years old with type 1 diabetes. CDR3s include the opening cysteine and the closing phenylalanine or tryptophan. D genes are given only for firm matches.

j_call d_call v_call cdr3_aa
TRBJ2-2 - TRBV18 CASSPVRQNTGELFF
TRBJ2-7 TRBD2 TRBV5-1 CASSLEAGGFYEQYF
TRBJ2-1 TRBD2 TRBV5-1 CASSLGLAGNNEQFF
TRBJ2-1 TRBD2 TRBV18 CASSPGLANNEQFF
TRBJ1-2 TRBD1 TRBV6-5 CASSYAGQGYGYTF
TRBJ1-5 - TRBV10-3 CAISGGLGDTNQPQHF
TRBJ1-1 TRBD1 TRBV29-1 CSQSNSRTGGTEAFF
TRBJ2-2 - TRBV5-1 CASTSFDSRNTGELFF
TRBJ1-1 TRBD1 TRBV30 CARGQGGRTEAFF
TRBJ2-7 - TRBV29-1 CSVEDQEGGEQYF
TRBJ2-1 TRBD2 TRBV9 CASSVGASGSYNEQFF
TRBJ1-2 TRBD1 TRBV4-1 CASSPTGDGSGYTF
TRBJ2-5 TRBD2 TRBV5-4 CASSPGLAQGETQYF
TRBJ2-5 TRBD2 TRBV5-1 CASSLGLAGGIGTQYF
TRBJ1-2 - TRBV5-6 CASSPRGGGLPRGYGYTF
TRBJ1-5 TRBD1 TRBV29-1 CSVEQGDQPQHF
TRBJ1-5 - TRBV15 CATSRDLQPQHF
TRBJ1-5 TRBD1 TRBV30 CAWAPTGDQPQHF
TRBJ2-5 - TRBV6-5 CASSYQGLPQETQYF
TRBJ2-1 TRBD2 TRBV10-3 CATERRLAGEWSYNEQFF
TRBJ2-1 - TRBV5-1 CASSRGASGTYNEQFF
TRBJ1-2 TRBD1 TRBV19 CASSIGGQIDYGYTF
TRBJ1-2 - TRBV2 CASSLTGFTGDGYTF
TRBJ2-5 - TRBV19 CASSGEETQYF
TRBJ2-1 - TRBV12-5 CASGLSEHSSYNEQFF
TRBJ2-7 TRBD1 TRBV5-8 CASSPLTGGWYEQYF
TRBJ2-5 - TRBV7-7 CASSSLTRETQYF
TRBJ2-1 - TRBV30 CAWSGVPYNEQFF
TRBJ2-5 TRBD2 TRBV5-1 CASSLGLAGLGEQYF
TRBJ1-1 - TRBV28 CASSPIHDEAFF
TRBJ2-5 TRBD2 TRBV30 CAYNTGTSGPAETQYF
TRBJ2-1 TRBD2 TRBV9 CASSVLTSGPYNEQFF
TRBJ1-1 TRBD1 TRBV5-1 CASSLAWDSAEAFF
TRBJ1-5 - TRBV29-1 CSVAGGKDQPQHF
TRBJ2-2 - TRBV6-5 CASGVVAAGELFF
TRBJ1-1 - TRBV9 CASSVHRDHTEAFF
TRBJ2-6 - TRBV2 CASEGVFGLSGANVLTF
TRBJ2-7 - TRBV6-5 CASRTHQGAEQYF
TRBJ2-1 TRBD1 TRBV7-2 CASSAGGFTYNEQFF
TRBJ1-4 - TRBV15 CATSIPGRDEKLFF